This TCR beta chain was profiled in a study of cytomegalovirus exposure and HLA in healthy donors. General observations from the study: It was reported that TCR beta sequences correctly inferred the HLA-A and HLA-B alleles for most subjects. Among TCR beta chains of equal frequency, HLA-associated ones were more clonally expanded in a later analysis.

As for this clone: Its antigen remains unidentified.

The PCR was carried out with 60 Vbeta primers and 13 Jbeta primers. The assay was immunoSEQ multiplex PCR, and TCRdb's table has in-frame clones only and misses some. The sample has about 150,000 clones; roughly 72% are singletons. CDR3 length: 14 residues. The V and J ends lost 3 bases and 0 bases respectively, with 8 bases between them. Germline-derived CDR1 and CDR2 are MNHEY and SVGAGI. Sequenced sample: PBMCs. This chain connects TRBV6-5 to TRBJ1-2; D possibly corresponds to TRBD1 (6 bases). The clonotype was recovered from a man in his thirties or forties in good health and CMV-seronegative. CDR3 nucleotides: TGTGCCAGCAGTTATCAGGGGTCTAACTATGGCTACACCTTC. Its translation is CASSYQGSNYGYTF.